This T cell receptor beta chain was sequenced in a study of metastatic and nonmetastatic thyroid tumors. General study findings and limits: For both blood and tumor, malignant thyroid tumors reportedly showed significantly higher TCR beta diversity than benign nodules did.

This clone came up many times. Its specificity is unknown. In germline, CDR1 is LNHDA, CDR2 SQIVND (reference sequence). The CDR3 contains 14 residues. V shed 5 bases, J shed 9 bases, and the junction held 7 bases outside the gene matches. Ahead of thyroid surgery, no patient had received treatment of any kind. TCRdb re-called clones from the PCR reads using MiXCR. Here the sample spans about 69,000 clones, 11% to 15% being singletons. Sequenced: blood. The chain joins TRBV19 to TRBJ2-1, with 10 bases lining up with TRBD2. The sequence was collected from a male donor with papillary thyroid cancer or a benign thyroid nodule (not recorded which). Some clones in this sample may be carry-over from other donors' samples. CDR3 amino acids: CASSVAGGLAEQFF. CDR3 nucleotide sequence: TGTGCCAGTAGTGTAGCGGGAGGCCTTGCTGAGCAGTTCTTC.